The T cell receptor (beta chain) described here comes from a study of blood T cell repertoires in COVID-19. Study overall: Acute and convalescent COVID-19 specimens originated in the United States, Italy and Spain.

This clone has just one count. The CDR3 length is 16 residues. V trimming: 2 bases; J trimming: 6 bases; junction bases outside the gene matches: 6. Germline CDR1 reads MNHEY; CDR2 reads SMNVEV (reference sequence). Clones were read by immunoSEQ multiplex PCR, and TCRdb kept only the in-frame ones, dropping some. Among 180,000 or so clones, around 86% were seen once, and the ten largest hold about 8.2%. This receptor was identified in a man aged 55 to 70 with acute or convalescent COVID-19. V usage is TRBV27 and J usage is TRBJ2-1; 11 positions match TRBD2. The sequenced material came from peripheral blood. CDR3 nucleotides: TGTGCCAGCAGTTTAGGGCTAGCGGGAGGTCTCAATGAGCAGTTCTTC. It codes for CASSLGLAGGLNEQFF.